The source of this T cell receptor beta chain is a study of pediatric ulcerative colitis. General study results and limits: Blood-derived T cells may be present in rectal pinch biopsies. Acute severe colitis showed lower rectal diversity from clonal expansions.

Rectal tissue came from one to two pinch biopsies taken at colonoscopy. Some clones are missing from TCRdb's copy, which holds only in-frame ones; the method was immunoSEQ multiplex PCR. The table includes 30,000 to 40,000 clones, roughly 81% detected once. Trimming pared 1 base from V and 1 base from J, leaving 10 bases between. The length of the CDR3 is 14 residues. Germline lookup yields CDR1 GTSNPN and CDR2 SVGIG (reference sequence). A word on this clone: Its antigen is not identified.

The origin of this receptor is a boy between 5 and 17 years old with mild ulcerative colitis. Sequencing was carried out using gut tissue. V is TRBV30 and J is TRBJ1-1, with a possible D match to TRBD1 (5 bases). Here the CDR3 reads CAWSDRRRNTEAFF. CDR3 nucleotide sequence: TGTGCCTGGAGTGACAGGCGGAGGAACACTGAAGCTTTCTTT.